The 32 T cell receptor beta chains reported below all come from one sample, sequenced in a study of blood T cells in healthy people across ages. Primed by a sample-barcoded 5' primer and a J-beta primer mix, a second PCR proceeded for about 6 to 11 cycles. One entry per CDR3 protein, called by TCRdb with MiXCR from the 5' RACE reads. The sample carries about 1.8 million distinct CDR3 sequences, roughly 52% recorded once. Sequencing used blood. These receptors were obtained from a woman in her forties in good health.

The CDR3 DNA is TGTGCCAGCAGCCCCGACAGGGGACAGATTCATGAAAAACTGTTTTTT. Protein sequence: CASSPDRGQIHEKLFF. This chain links TRBV11-2 with TRBJ1-4; 8 positions match TRBD1. The CDR3 contains 16 residues. The V segment lost 5 bases and the J segment 6 bases; nucleotides outside the gene matches: 11. The V gene's germline CDR1 is SGHAT and CDR2 FQNNGV. Drawing the rest from reference TRBV11-2 and TRBJ1-4, the complete variable domain is EAGVAQSPRYKIIEKRQSVAFWCNPISGHATLYWYQQILGQGPKLLIQFQNNGVVDDSQLPKDRFSAERLKGVDSTLKIQPAKLEDSAVYLCASSPDRGQIHEKLFFGSGTQLSVL.

The chain carries TRBV6-5 and TRBJ2-3; D might be TRBD1 (6 bases). Trimming stripped 8 bases from V and 4 bases from J, with 10 bases between. The CDR3 covers 12 residues. Germline CDR1 and CDR2: MNHEY and SVGAGI. CDR3 DNA: TGTGCCAGCGGTCAGGGGTCAGATACGCAGTATTTT. Protein product: CASGQGSDTQYF.

The chain recombines TRBV6-5 with TRBJ2-3; TRBD2 might be the D (5 bases). Germline V gene data show CDR1 as MNHEY and CDR2 as SVGAGI. This CDR3 spans 17 amino acids. V lost 4 bases and J 3 bases, leaving 20 bases between the germline ends. The CDR3 here is CASSSGLLAGVTDTQYF. The CDR3, as DNA: TGTGCCAGCAGTTCGGGGTTACTGGCGGGCGTGACAGATACGCAGTATTTT.

This sequence joins TRBV20-1 and TRBJ2-7; 12 bases are a match to TRBD2. Trimming cost V 5 bases and J 2 bases; bases outside gene matches: 7. Germline V CDR1 and CDR2: DFQATT, SNEGSKA (reference sequence). This CDR3 comprises 15 residues. The DNA for the CDR3 is TGCAGTGCTCCGGGACTAGCGGGTGCAGCCTACGAGCAGTACTTC. Protein sequence: CSAPGLAGAAYEQYF.

The chain joins TRBV6-1 to TRBJ2-7, with a weak D call TRBD1 (5 bases). Germline CDR1 reads MNHNS; CDR2 reads SASEGT. CDR3 length equals 16 residues. V was shortened by 0 bases and J by 1 base, with 13 bases between the two germline ends. This chain's CDR3 is CASSEARWTPSYEQYF. The CDR3 coding sequence is TGTGCCAGCAGTGAAGCGCGTTGGACACCTTCCTACGAGCAGTACTTC.

The table lists this clonotype with a few counts. V and J are TRBV7-2 and TRBJ2-5, with D perhaps given as TRBD1 or TRBD2 (6 bases each). This CDR3 comprises 15 residues. Germline V gene data show CDR1 as SGHTA and CDR2 as FQGNSA. The V end lost 4 bases, the J end lost 11 bases, and 23 bases lay between the germline ends. The CDR3 loop reads CASSSRGGGPWEQYF. CDR3 bases: TGTGCCAGCAGCTCCCGTGGAGGGGGGCCGTGGGAGCAGTACTTC. Supplemented by reference TRBV7-2 and TRBJ2-5, the full variable domain reads GAGVSQSPSNKVTEKGKDVELRCDPISGHTALYWYRQSLGQGLEFLIYFQGNSAPDKSGLPSDRFSAERTGGSVSTLTIQRTQQEDSAVYLCASSSRGGGPWEQYFGPGTRLLVL.

This clonotype was observed a handful of times. This chain connects TRBV21-1 to TRBJ1-5. TRBV21-1 is reported as a pseudogene. The CDR3 runs to 13 residues. In nucleotides, the CDR3 is TGTGCCAACTCCGTCCGTAGCAATCAGCCCCAGCATTTT. Encoded protein: CANSVRSNQPQHF.

This chain uses TRBV20-1 with TRBJ2-4; tentatively, D is TRBD1 (5 bases). The germline V gene encodes CDR1 DFQATT and CDR2 SNEGSKA (reference sequence). V shed 1 base and J shed 5 bases, with 9 bases lying between them. CDR3 length: 13 residues. The chain's CDR3 is CSARGTRQNIQYF. The CDR3 DNA reads as TGCAGTGCTAGAGGGACAAGGCAAAACATTCAGTACTTC.

This clonotype has ten or more counts. A junction end diverges from the germline sequence, so it may reflect a read error. In DNA form, the CDR3 reads TGTGCCAGCAGTGTTGCGGGATCCTACGAGCAGTACTTC. This sequence encodes CASSVAGSYEQYF. V usage is TRBV5-1 and J usage is TRBJ2-7; D possibly corresponds to TRBD2 (6 bases). This CDR3 contains 13 residues. The germline V gene encodes CDR1 SGHRS and CDR2 YFSETQ.

This clonotype was recorded a few times. The V call is TRBV7-6, the J call TRBJ2-3, with TRBD2 matching over 9 bases. This CDR3 contains 16 residues. Trimming cost V 4 bases and J 2 bases; bases outside gene matches: 7. Germline lookup yields CDR1 SGHVS and CDR2 FNYEAQ. The CDR3 DNA follows: TGTGCCAGCAGCTGGACGACTAGCGGAAACACAGATACGCAGTATTTT. It translates to CASSWTTSGNTDTQYF.

The V gene is TRBV28, the J gene TRBJ2-1; 11 bases fit TRBD2. V lost 5 bases and J lost 10; bases outside the gene matches: 13. From germline, CDR1 is MDHEN and CDR2 SYDVKM. This CDR3 is 16 amino acids long. In DNA, the CDR3 is TGTGCCAGCAGTCTCTCGCCGGGACTAGCGGATATGGAGCAGTTCTTC. Its translation is CASSLSPGLADMEQFF.

This clonotype has more than one count but fewer than ten. V is TRBV12-3 or TRBV12-4 and J is TRBJ2-5; possible D gene TRBD1, 6 bases. V was trimmed by 7 bases and J by 4 bases, leaving 19 bases between them. This CDR3 is 15 amino acids long. CDR3 loop: CASTYRSTGAETQYF. The CDR3 DNA is TGTGCCAGCACCTATAGATCGACAGGAGCAGAGACCCAGTACTTC.

This clonotype appeared a few times. This sequence joins TRBV10-3 and TRBJ2-3; 7 bases line up with TRBD2. Germline CDR1 reads ENHRY; CDR2 reads SYGVKD. The CDR3 consists of 13 residues. Germline trimming cut 9 bases from V and 0 bases from J; bases unmatched to any gene: 3. CDR3 DNA sequence: TGTGCCATAGCGGGGCTCAGCACAGATACGCAGTATTTT. Protein product: CAIAGLSTDTQYF.

V and J are TRBV6-5 and TRBJ2-1, with a possible D match to TRBD1 (6 bases). This CDR3 has 15 amino acids. Trimming took off 2 bases at V and 2 bases at J, with 10 bases between the two ends. Germline V gives CDR1 MNHEY, CDR2 SVGAGI. The CDR3 reads CASSYNRDPYNEQFF. The CDR3 DNA reads as TGTGCCAGCAGTTACAACAGGGACCCCTACAATGAGCAGTTCTTC.

The V call is TRBV25-1, the J call TRBJ1-2; no firm D call. V lost 5 bases to trimming and J lost 8 bases, with 12 bases between them. From germline, CDR1 is MGHDK and CDR2 SYGVNS. This CDR3 contains 12 residues. CDR3: CASSKTKGGYTF. DNA for the CDR3: TGTGCCAGCAGTAAGACCAAGGGAGGCTACACCTTC.

The chain links TRBV5-1 to TRBJ2-1; possible D gene TRBD2, 6 bases. Trimming cost V 4 bases and J 9 bases, with 17 bases left between them. Germline CDR1 and CDR2: SGHRS and YFSETQ. This CDR3 contains 14 residues. CDR3 nucleotide sequence: TGCGCCAGCAGCGGAGGGCTGGAGGCGGGTGAGCAGTTCTTC. It specifies CASSGGLEAGEQFF.

The genes are TRBV6-5 and TRBJ2-5, with a possible D match to TRBD2 (6 bases). TRBJ2-7 explains the end of the DNA better; the J call may be wrong. There are 17 residues in the CDR3. Looked up from germline, CDR1 is MNHEY and CDR2 is SVGAGI. CDR3: CASSYLRASVSAYEQYF. For the CDR3, the DNA is TGTGCCAGCAGTTACCTCCGGGCTAGCGTCTCCGCGTACGAGCAGTACTTC.

A few counts support this clonotype. The rearrangement links TRBV7-9 to TRBJ2-7, with D possibly TRBD2 on 7 matching bases. In germline, CDR1 is SEHNR, CDR2 FQNEAQ (reference sequence). The V end lost 6 bases, the J end lost 5 bases, and 14 bases lay between the germline ends. This CDR3 has 13 amino acids. DNA for the CDR3: TGTGCCAGCAGTTTATCGGGGGGCGACGAGCAGTACTTC. Amino acids: CASSLSGGDEQYF.

The chain joins TRBV20-1 to TRBJ2-3; 7 bases map to TRBD2. Germline-derived CDR1 and CDR2 are DFQATT and SNEGSKA (reference sequence). The length of the CDR3 is 13 residues. V shed 1 base and J 4 bases; nucleotides not matched to a gene: 2. CDR3 sequence (DNA): TGCAGTGCTAGAGTGGCGGGGGCAGATACGCAGTATTTT. Translation: CSARVAGADTQYF.

The rearrangement joins TRBV6-5 to TRBJ2-1; 8 nucleotides align to TRBD1. The germline V gene has CDR1 MNHEY and CDR2 SVGAGI. The trim removed 0 bases at V and 7 bases at J, leaving 5 bases unmatched. The CDR3 runs 15 residues. In DNA form, the CDR3 reads TGTGCCAGCAGTTACTCCCGACAGGGGAGGAATGAGCAGTTCTTC. It encodes CASSYSRQGRNEQFF.

The chain links TRBV6-5 to TRBJ2-1; 9 positions match TRBD1. TRBJ2-7 explains the end of the DNA better; the J call may be wrong. The CDR3 has 15 amino acids. In germline, CDR1 is MNHEY, CDR2 SVGAGI. CDR3 amino acids: CASRNSQGARLEQYF. DNA of the CDR3: TGTGCCAGCCGCAACTCACAGGGGGCGCGGTTAGAGCAGTACTTC.

The chain carries TRBV4-3 and TRBJ2-7; unclear D gene. The length of the CDR3 is 13 residues. V lost 1 base to trimming and J lost 2 bases, with 6 bases between them. Looked up from germline, CDR1 is LGHNA and CDR2 is YSLEER. CDR3 bases: TGCGCCAGCAGCCAAGGAGAACCCTACGAGCAGTACTTC. Protein sequence: CASSQGEPYEQYF.

V is TRBV20-1 and J is TRBJ2-3; TRBD1 or TRBD2 may be the D gene (5 bases each). The germline V and J ends were trimmed by 3 bases and 0 bases, with 13 bases remaining between them. Germline CDR1 is DFQATT and CDR2 is SNEGSKA (reference sequence). This CDR3 is built from 15 residues. CDR3: CSARPGGTSTDTQYF. CDR3 bases: TGCAGTGCTAGGCCTGGGGGAACTAGCACAGATACGCAGTATTTT.

A few counts support this clonotype. V and J are TRBV5-1 and TRBJ1-2, with a possible D match to TRBD1 (5 bases). CDR3 length: 12 amino acids. The V and J ends lost 4 bases and 8 bases respectively, with 12 bases between them. The germline V gene encodes CDR1 SGHRS and CDR2 YFSETQ. CDR3 coding DNA: TGCGCCAGCAGCGGATCAGGGCAGGGCTACACCTTC. This gives the protein CASSGSGQGYTF. The full variable domain, with the rest looked up from reference TRBV5-1 and TRBJ1-2, is KAGVTQTPRYLIKTRGQQVTLSCSPISGHRSVSWYQQTPGQGLQFLFEYFSETQRNKGNFPGRFSGRQFSNSRSEMNVSTLELGDSALYLCASSGSGQGYTFGSGTRLTVV.

V is TRBV5-1 and J is TRBJ1-2, with TRBD1 as a possible D gene (6 bases). Germline values: CDR1 SGHRS, CDR2 YFSETQ. V was trimmed by 5 bases and J by 3 bases, leaving 11 bases between them. The CDR3 contains 13 residues. The CDR3 here is CASSMDRHYGYTF. In nucleotides, the CDR3 is TGCGCCAGCAGTATGGACAGACACTATGGCTACACCTTC. Looking up the rest from reference TRBV5-1 and TRBJ1-2 gives the full variable domain: KAGVTQTPRYLIKTRGQQVTLSCSPISGHRSVSWYQQTPGQGLQFLFEYFSETQRNKGNFPGRFSGRQFSNSRSEMNVSTLELGDSALYLCASSMDRHYGYTFGSGTRLTVV.

This clonotype was detected only a few times. The chain has TRBV5-1 and TRBJ1-1; D remains ambiguous. The V gene's germline CDR1 is SGHRS and CDR2 YFSETQ. CDR3 size: 16 residues. Trimming cost V 0 bases and J 1 base, with 13 bases left between them. In DNA form, the CDR3 reads TGCGCCAGCAGCTTGGGCAGCAGTATTCGGAACACTGAAGCTTTCTTT. The encoded protein is CASSLGSSIRNTEAFF.

The chain has TRBV6-6 and TRBJ2-1; 7 positions agree with TRBD1. The CDR3 extends over 14 amino acids. Per the germline V gene, CDR1 is MNHNY and CDR2 is SVGAGI (reference sequence). The trim removed 10 bases at V and 5 bases at J, leaving 11 bases unmatched. In DNA form, the CDR3 reads TGTGCCACCAGGGGATACAGGGGTAACAATGAGCAGTTCTTC. Its protein is CATRGYRGNNEQFF.

The chain uses TRBV6-1 and TRBJ2-7, with 8 bases lining up with TRBD1. Trimming cost V 6 bases and J 6 bases; bases outside gene matches: 10. This CDR3 has 14 amino acids. Germline CDR1 MNHNS, CDR2 SASEGT. CDR3 DNA sequence: TGTGCCAGCAGGTTCGGACAGGGCTTGGGCGAGCAGTACTTC. This translates into CASRFGQGLGEQYF.

The V gene is TRBV28, the J gene TRBJ2-3, with D possibly called TRBD1 or TRBD2 (5 bases each). The germline V gene has CDR1 MDHEN and CDR2 SYDVKM. The CDR3 spans 16 residues. Trimming stripped 5 bases from V and 4 bases from J, with 19 bases between. The CDR3 is CASSAFGSGRADTQYF. The CDR3 nucleotides are TGTGCCAGCAGTGCCTTTGGTTCGGGGCGCGCAGATACGCAGTATTTT.

The gene calls are TRBV6-5 and TRBJ1-2, with TRBD1 as a possible D gene (5 bases). The CDR3 length is 13 residues. V dropped 2 bases and J dropped 7 bases, with 11 bases sitting between them. Germline V lookup: CDR1 MNHEY, CDR2 SVGAGI. The chain's CDR3 is CASSYGREAGYTF. Here the CDR3 DNA reads TGTGCCAGCAGTTACGGCAGGGAGGCTGGCTACACCTTC.

The chain combines TRBV5-1 with TRBJ1-2, with D uncertain. V was trimmed by 4 bases and J by 6 bases, leaving 16 bases between them. The germline gives CDR1 SGHRS, CDR2 YFSETQ. The CDR3 runs 14 residues. Written as DNA, the CDR3 is TGCGCCAGCAGCCCGGACCTCACTTCTGATGGCTACACCTTC. Translating it yields CASSPDLTSDGYTF.

This clonotype was recorded a few times. CDR3 nucleotide sequence: TGCAGTGCTAGCTCCCAGGATGATCTACAAGAGACCCAGTACTTC. Amino acids: CSASSQDDLQETQYF. The V call is TRBV20-1, the J call TRBJ2-5; D is uncertain. Germline V CDR1 and CDR2: DFQATT, SNEGSKA (reference sequence). V was trimmed by 3 bases and J by 2 bases, leaving 16 bases between them. The CDR3 totals 15 residues.